One sample yielded the 24 T cell receptor beta chains listed below, sequenced in a study of T cells after yellow fever vaccination. TCRdb processed the 5' RACE reads anew with MiXCR; each CDR3 protein has one entry. The sample yields about 220,000 distinct CDR3 sequences, over 6.5% seen once. The sample here was CD4+ T cells sorted from PBMCs, taken on the day of the yellow fever booster vaccination. The source is a man in his thirties or forties who received the YFV17D yellow fever vaccine.

This clonotype was observed at least ten times. J is TRBJ2-7 and V is TRBV6-2 or TRBV6-3, with D maybe TRBD2 (6 bases). Per the germline V gene, CDR1 is MNHEY and CDR2 is SVGEGT. CDR3 size: 14 residues. V was clipped by 4 bases and J by 6 bases, with 16 bases between them. CDR3 loop: CASSFTSHSVEQYF. DNA of the CDR3: TGTGCCAGCAGTTTTACTAGCCATTCCGTCGAGCAGTACTTC.

This clonotype has a handful of counts. The chain recombines TRBV20-1 with TRBJ1-4; D is ambiguous. Trimming took 5 bases from V and 9 from J, leaving 10 bases between them. The CDR3 runs 11 residues. Germline CDR1 is DFQATT and CDR2 is SNEGSKA (reference sequence). CDR3 sequence: CSASQGKKLFF. In DNA form, the CDR3 reads TGCAGTGCTTCTCAAGGAAAAAAACTGTTTTTT.

In its sample, this clonotype was seen many times. This chain connects TRBV6-1 to TRBJ2-4, with D possibly being TRBD1 (5 bases). Germline V gene data show CDR1 as MNHNS and CDR2 as SASEGT. Deletions cut 8 bases from V and 0 bases from J, with 17 bases between. This CDR3 has 16 residues. The CDR3 is CASGRRGGQAKNIQYF. CDR3 DNA: TGTGCCAGCGGACGAAGGGGCGGCCAAGCCAAAAACATTCAGTACTTC.

A remark on this clonotype: Since no conserved phenylalanine or tryptophan closes the CDR3, a read error is the likely cause. CDR3 DNA sequence: TGTGCCAGCAGCAAAACTGGGACAGGGACCCAGTACTTG. Translating gives CASSKTGTGTQYL. The chain combines TRBV7-2 with TRBJ2-5; 8 bases align to TRBD1. CDR1 is SGHTA and CDR2 is FQGNSA in the germline V gene. Trimming at V came to 5 bases and at J to 7 bases, leaving 6 bases not matched to a gene. The CDR3 has 13 residues.

The CDR3 sequence: CASTLLGTDTQYF. Written as DNA, the CDR3 is TGCGCCAGCACACTCCTCGGCACAGATACGCAGTATTTT. J is TRBJ2-3 and V is TRBV5-1; D gene ambiguous. The V gene lost 6 bases and the J gene lost 1 base, with 9 bases spanning the gap. Germline CDR1 SGHRS, CDR2 YFSETQ. The CDR3 sequence is 13 residues long.

The rearrangement links TRBV5-1 to TRBJ1-6, with TRBD1 matching over 7 bases. Germline CDR1 is SGHRS and CDR2 is YFSETQ. This CDR3 has 14 amino acids. The V gene end was trimmed by 4 bases and the J gene end by 9 bases; junction bases not matched to a gene: 7. The CDR3 DNA follows: TGCGCCAGCAGCGCCGCGGACAGGTCTTCACCCCTCCACTTT. As protein: CASSAADRSSPLHF.

This clonotype has only a few counts. V usage is TRBV5-6 and J usage is TRBJ2-2; 8 bases match TRBD1. In germline, CDR1 is SGHDT, CDR2 YYEEEE. The CDR3 covers 15 residues. The J segment lost 1 base and the V segment lost 6 bases, leaving 5 bases of the junction unmatched. CDR3 loop: CASNRQGLNTGELFF. The CDR3 DNA sequence: TGTGCCAGCAACAGACAGGGGTTGAACACCGGGGAGCTGTTTTTT. Drawing the rest from reference TRBV5-6 and TRBJ2-2, the complete variable domain is DAGVTQSPTHLIKTRGQQVTLRCSPKSGHDTVSWYQQALGQGPQFIFQYYEEEERQRGNFPDRFSGHQFPNYSSELNVNALLLGDSALYLCASNRQGLNTGELFFGEGSRLTVL.

This clonotype has more than one count but fewer than ten. V is TRBV6-5 and J is TRBJ1-2; D possibly corresponds to TRBD1 (5 bases). The CDR3 contains 11 residues. Germline CDR1 and CDR2: MNHEY and SVGAGI. The V gene lost 5 bases and the J gene lost 9 bases, with 10 bases spanning the gap. The CDR3, as DNA: TGTGCCAGCAGTCAGGGAGGGAGCTACACCTTC. This encodes CASSQGGSYTF.

This clonotype was seen a handful of times. The V gene is TRBV30, the J gene TRBJ2-7; D remains unclear. This CDR3 has 12 residues. With 3 bases removed from V and 7 bases from J, the gap between germline ends came to 13 bases. CDR1 is GTSNPN and CDR2 is SVGIG in the germline V gene (reference sequence). CDR3: CAWRMNTNEQYF. CDR3 DNA sequence: TGTGCCTGGAGAATGAATACTAATGAGCAGTACTTC.

Many counts were recorded for this clonotype. J is TRBJ1-2 and V is TRBV29-1; D not certain. The germline V gene has CDR1 SQVTM and CDR2 ANQGSEA. The CDR3 consists of 16 residues. V lost 1 base to trimming and J lost 7 bases, with 22 bases between them. CDR3 DNA: TGCAGCGTTGAAGGCGGTCCCGGGAACAGTCGGTCTGGCTACACCTTC. Translating gives CSVEGGPGNSRSGYTF.

The V call is TRBV27, the J call TRBJ2-2; 14 bases align to TRBD2. Germline lookup yields CDR1 MNHEY and CDR2 SMNVEV (reference sequence). J gave up 5 bases and V 5 bases, and 10 bases lay outside the gene matches. The CDR3 loop spans 18 amino acids. The CDR3 nucleotides are TGTGCCAGCAGTCCCAGGACTAGCGGGAGGATGGTAACCGGGGAGCTGTTTTTT. Its protein is CASSPRTSGRMVTGELFF.

V usage is TRBV7-6 and J usage is TRBJ2-2; D is perhaps TRBD1 or TRBD2 (5 bases each). Trimming left V 5 bases short and J 7 bases short, with 20 bases between. The CDR3 runs to 16 residues. Germline CDR1 SGHVS, CDR2 FNYEAQ. CDR3 sequence reads: CASSKRPGPAIGELFF. CDR3 DNA sequence: TGTGCCAGCAGCAAACGACCGGGACCCGCTATCGGGGAGCTGTTTTTT.

This clonotype was seen ten or more times. This rearrangement joins TRBV5-1 to TRBJ2-1; unclear D gene. V lost 0 bases and J lost 0, with 4 bases in between. The CDR3 extends over 14 amino acids. CDR1 and CDR2 from the germline V gene are SGHRS and YFSETQ. CDR3 in amino acids: CASSLADSYNEQFF. The DNA of the CDR3 is TGCGCCAGCAGCTTGGCGGACTCCTACAATGAGCAGTTCTTC.

This sequence joins TRBV27 and TRBJ2-7; maybe TRBD1 (5 bases). In germline, CDR1 is MNHEY, CDR2 SMNVEV (reference sequence). CDR3 length: 13 residues. The V gene lost 3 bases and the J gene lost 5 bases, with 11 bases spanning the gap. The chain's CDR3 is CASSLEGVHEQYF. CDR3 nucleotide sequence: TGTGCCAGCAGTTTGGAAGGGGTCCACGAGCAGTACTTC.

This sequence joins TRBV7-9 and TRBJ2-7; the D call may be TRBD1 or TRBD2 (6 bases each). This CDR3 has 12 residues. The germline V and J ends were trimmed by 10 bases and 3 bases, with 13 bases remaining between them. Germline CDR1 reads SEHNR; CDR2 reads FQNEAQ (reference sequence). The CDR3 protein is CATGAGVYEQYF. The CDR3 DNA sequence: TGTGCCACGGGAGCAGGGGTCTACGAGCAGTACTTC. Supplemented by reference TRBV7-9 and TRBJ2-7, the full variable domain reads DTGVSQNPRHKITKRGQNVTFRCDPISEHNRLYWYRQTLGQGPEFLTYFQNEAQLEKSRLLSDRFSAERPKGSFSTLEIQRTEQGDSAMYLCATGAGVYEQYFGPGTRLTVT.

The chain is built from TRBV19 and TRBJ2-3, with D possibly TRBD1 on 6 matching bases. V dropped 8 bases and J dropped 8 bases, with 17 bases sitting between them. The CDR3 has 13 amino acids. CDR1 is LNHDA and CDR2 is SQIVND in the germline V gene (reference sequence). The CDR3 nucleotides read TGTGCCAGTCACCCGCAGGGGATTCTTACGCAGTATTTT. This gives the protein CASHPQGILTQYF.

This clonotype occurred many times. The rearrangement links TRBV4-3 to TRBJ2-1; unclear D gene. V lost 0 bases and J lost 12, with 12 bases in between. The CDR3 is 13 residues long. Germline V gives CDR1 LGHNA, CDR2 YSLEER. This CDR3 is CASSQDSGSRQFF. CDR3 sequence (DNA): TGCGCCAGCAGCCAAGATAGTGGAAGTCGGCAGTTCTTC.

This clonotype was seen only a few times. The chain uses TRBV9 and TRBJ2-1; TRBD2 matches 9 bases. V was clipped by 3 bases and J by 9 bases; unmatched bases: 10. This CDR3 has 15 amino acids. Looked up from germline, CDR1 is SGDLS and CDR2 is YYNGEE. CDR3: CASSASSGAGGEQFF. CDR3 sequence (DNA): TGTGCCAGCAGCGCCTCTAGCGGGGCCGGCGGTGAGCAGTTCTTC.

The gene calls are TRBV20-1 and TRBJ2-7; the D gene is possibly TRBD2 (6 bases). Trimming removed 4 bases from V and 0 bases from J, with 19 bases in between. This CDR3 is built from 16 residues. Germline CDR1 DFQATT, CDR2 SNEGSKA (reference sequence). The CDR3 DNA reads as TGCAGTGCTAAGAGATCCGGACTATCCTTCTCCTACGAGCAGTACTTC. This sequence encodes CSAKRSGLSFSYEQYF.

In its sample, this clonotype was seen a few times. The chain uses TRBV18 and TRBJ2-3, with D unclear. There are 16 residues in the CDR3. In germline, CDR1 is KGHSH, CDR2 LQKENI. V lost 0 bases and J 2 bases, leaving 12 bases between the germline ends. The DNA of the CDR3 is TGTGCCAGCTCACCACCCTGGAGCCATCACACAGATACGCAGTATTTT. Translating it yields CASSPPWSHHTDTQYF.

The genes are TRBV27 and TRBJ2-2; D is undetermined. Trimming cost V 5 bases and J 7 bases, with 11 bases left between them. Germline assignment: CDR1 MNHEY and CDR2 SMNVEV (reference sequence). This CDR3 has 13 amino acids. Written as DNA, the CDR3 is TGTGCCAGCAGTCGACACGGATTCGGGGAGCTGTTTTTT. Protein product: CASSRHGFGELFF.

This clonotype was counted at least ten times. The DNA for the CDR3 is TGTGCCAGCAGCTTGCCGCCCGGGACCCGAAACGATGAGCAGTTCTTC. Translation gives CASSLPPGTRNDEQFF. The chain combines TRBV7-6 with TRBJ2-1; possibly TRBD1 or TRBD2 for D (5 bases each). The CDR3 runs 16 residues. The germline V and J ends were trimmed by 3 bases and 8 bases, with 20 bases remaining between them. Germline CDR1 is SGHVS and CDR2 is FNYEAQ.

This chain joins TRBV12-3 or TRBV12-4 and TRBJ1-5; D call uncertain. The CDR3 is 13 amino acids. V lost 6 bases and J lost 4, with 10 bases in between. This chain's CDR3 is CASSEWQNQPQHF. CDR3 DNA sequence: TGTGCCAGCAGCGAGTGGCAGAATCAGCCCCAGCATTTT.

This clonotype was found many times. This chain connects TRBV6-2 or TRBV6-3 to TRBJ2-7; D is undetermined. Germline-derived CDR1 and CDR2 are MNHEY and SVGEGT. The CDR3 is 12 residues long. The V gene lost 7 bases and the J gene lost 7 bases, with 14 bases spanning the gap. CDR3 region: CASTNPGVEQYF. CDR3 bases: TGTGCCAGCACCAACCCTGGGGTTGAGCAGTACTTC.